This T cell receptor beta chain appears in the sequencing data of a study of blood T cell repertoires in COVID-19. The table came from immunoSEQ multiplex PCR; TCRdb's copy has only in-frame clones and leaves some out. The repertoire holds 150,000 to 200,000 clones, about 77% seen once, with roughly a sixth in the top ten. The CDR3 extends over 16 amino acids. J lost 0 bases, V lost 0 bases, and 2 bases had no gene match. Germline CDR1 reads SGDLS; CDR2 reads YYNGEE. The TCR sequence derives from a woman between 50 and 59 years old with acute COVID-19. The sequencing input was PBMCs or T cells enriched from blood (not recorded which). This chain links TRBV9 with TRBJ2-5; 10 bases fit TRBD2. Written as DNA, the CDR3 is TGTGCCAGCAGCGTAGTAGCGGGGGGCTACCAAGAGACCCAGTACTTC. Translation: CASSVVAGGYQETQYF.